This TCR beta chain was retrieved from a study of blood T cell repertoires in COVID-19. Study context: The analysed material was cDNA or gDNA that came from T cells, B-cell-depleted T cells, or PBMCs.

Participants had their cohort set by participant-reported clinical history. Two consecutive negative NP/OP PCR tests, clearance, or resolved symptoms defined Cohort 3 recovery. Assay: immunoSEQ multiplex PCR; the TCRdb copy retains only in-frame clones and omits some. The sample contains around 250,000 clones, approximately 86% of which appear only once. This CDR3 contains 15 residues. The germline V gene encodes CDR1 GTSNPN and CDR2 SVGIG (reference sequence). The V gene lost 1 base and the J gene lost 8 bases, with 20 bases spanning the gap. The specimen was PBMCs or T cells enriched from blood (not recorded which). This receptor was identified in a woman aged 45-59 years who had recovered from COVID-19. The chain links TRBV30 to TRBJ1-2; possibly TRBD1 for D (5 bases). DNA for the CDR3: TGTGCCTGGAGTGCAAGGGGCAGGGATTCCCTAGGCTACACCTTC. Protein product: CAWSARGRDSLGYTF.